Below, one TCR beta chain is given with its context. This record comes from a study of blood T cell repertoires in COVID-19. Study at large: COVID-19 samples collected from the United States, Italy and Spain covered acute and convalescent phases. T cells, B-cell-depleted T cells, or PBMCs supplied cDNA or gDNA.

Trimming removed 5 bases at V and 4 bases at J, with 11 bases between. The CDR3 has 14 residues. The germline gives CDR1 SGHTA, CDR2 FQGNSA. Under the authors' procedure: Reference gene primer amplification gave nucleated cell count estimates. The repertoire was sequenced with immunoSEQ multiplex PCR; TCRdb's copy has only in-frame clones and lacks some. V, J and clone size are taken as reported in that table, and D and trimming were inferred from the DNA itself. This table has roughly 140,000 clones, 76% appearing once. Sample: peripheral blood. The clonotype was recovered from a woman aged 80 or over with acute or convalescent COVID-19. The chain recombines TRBV7-2 with TRBJ2-2, with D perhaps matching TRBD2 (6 bases). CDR3: CASSRSGSTGELFF. The CDR3 region has the DNA TGTGCCAGCAGCCGTTCCGGGAGCACCGGGGAGCTGTTTTTT.